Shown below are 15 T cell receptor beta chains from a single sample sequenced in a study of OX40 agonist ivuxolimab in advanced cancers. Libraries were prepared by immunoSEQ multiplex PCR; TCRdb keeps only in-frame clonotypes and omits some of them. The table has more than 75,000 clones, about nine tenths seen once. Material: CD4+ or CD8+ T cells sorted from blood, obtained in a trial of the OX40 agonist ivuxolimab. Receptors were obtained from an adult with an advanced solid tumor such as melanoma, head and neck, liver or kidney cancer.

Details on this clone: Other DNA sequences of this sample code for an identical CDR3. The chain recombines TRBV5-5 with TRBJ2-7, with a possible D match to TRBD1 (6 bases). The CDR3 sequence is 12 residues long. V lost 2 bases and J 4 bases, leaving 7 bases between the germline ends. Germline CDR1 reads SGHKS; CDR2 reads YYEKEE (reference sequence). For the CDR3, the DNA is TGTGCCAGCAGCTTAAGGGGGTACGAGCAGTACGTC. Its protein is CASSLRGYEQYV.

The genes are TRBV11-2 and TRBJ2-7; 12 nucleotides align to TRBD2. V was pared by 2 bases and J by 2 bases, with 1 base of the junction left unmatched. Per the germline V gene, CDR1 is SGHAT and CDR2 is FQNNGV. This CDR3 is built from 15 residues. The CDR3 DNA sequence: TGTGCCAGCAGCTTACTAGCGGGAGGGCCCTACGAGCAGTACTTC. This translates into CASSLLAGGPYEQYF.

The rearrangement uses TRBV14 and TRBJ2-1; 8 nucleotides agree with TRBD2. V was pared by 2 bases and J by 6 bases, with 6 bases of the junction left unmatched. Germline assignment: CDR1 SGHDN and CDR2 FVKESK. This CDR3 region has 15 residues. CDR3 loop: CASSQREGHINEQFF. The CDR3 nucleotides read TGTGCCAGCAGCCAACGGGAGGGCCATATCAATGAGCAGTTCTTC.

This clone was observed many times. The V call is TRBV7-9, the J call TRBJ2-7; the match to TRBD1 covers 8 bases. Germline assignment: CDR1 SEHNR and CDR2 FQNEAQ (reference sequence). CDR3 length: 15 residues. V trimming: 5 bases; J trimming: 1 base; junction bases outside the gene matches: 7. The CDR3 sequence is CASSRLGDRSYEQYF. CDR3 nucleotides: TGTGCCAGCAGCCGCCTCGGGGACAGGTCCTACGAGCAGTACTTC.

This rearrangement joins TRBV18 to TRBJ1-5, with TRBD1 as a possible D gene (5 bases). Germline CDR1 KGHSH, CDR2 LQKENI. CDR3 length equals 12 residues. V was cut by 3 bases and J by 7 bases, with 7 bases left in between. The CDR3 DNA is TGTGCCAGCTCACCGGGGGTACAGCCCCAGCATTTT. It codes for CASSPGVQPQHF.

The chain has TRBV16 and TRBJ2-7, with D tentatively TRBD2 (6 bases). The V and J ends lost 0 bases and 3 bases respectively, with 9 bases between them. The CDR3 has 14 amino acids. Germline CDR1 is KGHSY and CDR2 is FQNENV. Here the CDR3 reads CASSQSDGSYEQYF. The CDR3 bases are TGTGCCAGCAGCCAATCTGACGGGAGCTACGAGCAGTACTTC.

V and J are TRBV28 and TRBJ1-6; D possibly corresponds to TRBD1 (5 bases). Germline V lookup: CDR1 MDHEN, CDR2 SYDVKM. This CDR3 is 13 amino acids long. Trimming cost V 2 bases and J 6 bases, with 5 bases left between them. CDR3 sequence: CASSLGGNSPLHF. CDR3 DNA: TGTGCCAGCAGTTTAGGGGGTAATTCACCCCTCCACTTT.

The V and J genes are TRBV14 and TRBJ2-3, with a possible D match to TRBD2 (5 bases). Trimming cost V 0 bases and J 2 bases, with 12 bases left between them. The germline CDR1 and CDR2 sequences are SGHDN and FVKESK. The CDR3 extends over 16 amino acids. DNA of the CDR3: TGTGCCAGCAGCCAAGAAAGAGGGTCTCCCACAGATACGCAGTATTTT. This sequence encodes CASSQERGSPTDTQYF.

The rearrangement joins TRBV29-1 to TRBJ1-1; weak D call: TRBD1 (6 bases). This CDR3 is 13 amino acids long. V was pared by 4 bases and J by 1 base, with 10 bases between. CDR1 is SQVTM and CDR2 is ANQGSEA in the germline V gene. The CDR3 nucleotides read TGCAGCGTTGGACAGGAGGCGAACACTGAAGCTTTCTTT. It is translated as CSVGQEANTEAFF.

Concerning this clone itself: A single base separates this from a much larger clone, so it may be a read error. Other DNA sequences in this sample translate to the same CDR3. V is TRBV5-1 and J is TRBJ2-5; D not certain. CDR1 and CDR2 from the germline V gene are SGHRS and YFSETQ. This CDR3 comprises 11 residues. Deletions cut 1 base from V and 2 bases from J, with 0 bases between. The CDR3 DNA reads TGCGCCAGCAGCTTGCAAGAGACCCAGTACTTC. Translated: CASSLQETQYF.

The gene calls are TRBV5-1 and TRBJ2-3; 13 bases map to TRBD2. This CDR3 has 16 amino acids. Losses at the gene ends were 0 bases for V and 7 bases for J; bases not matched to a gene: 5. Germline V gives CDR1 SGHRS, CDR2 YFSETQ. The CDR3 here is CASSLGTSGSGNTQYF. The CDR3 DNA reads TGCGCCAGCAGCTTGGGGACTAGCGGGAGTGGTAATACGCAGTATTTT.

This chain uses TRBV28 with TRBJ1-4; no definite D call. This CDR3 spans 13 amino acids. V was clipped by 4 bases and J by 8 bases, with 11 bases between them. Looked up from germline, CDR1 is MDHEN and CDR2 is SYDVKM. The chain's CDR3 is CASSSRVGEKLFF. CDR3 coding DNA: TGTGCCAGCAGTTCCCGAGTAGGAGAAAAACTGTTTTTT.

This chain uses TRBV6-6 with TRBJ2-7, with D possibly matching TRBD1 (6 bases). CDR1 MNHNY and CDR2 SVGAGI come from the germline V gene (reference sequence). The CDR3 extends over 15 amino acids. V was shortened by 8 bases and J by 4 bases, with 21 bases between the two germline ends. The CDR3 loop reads CASLQQKGHSYEQYV. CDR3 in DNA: TGTGCCAGCCTCCAACAAAAGGGACATTCTTACGAGCAGTACGTC.

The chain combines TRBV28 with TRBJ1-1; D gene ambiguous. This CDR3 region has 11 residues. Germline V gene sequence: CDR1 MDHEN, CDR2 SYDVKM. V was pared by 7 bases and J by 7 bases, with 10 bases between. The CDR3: CASTYGVEAFF. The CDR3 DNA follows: TGTGCCAGCACCTATGGAGTTGAAGCTTTCTTT.

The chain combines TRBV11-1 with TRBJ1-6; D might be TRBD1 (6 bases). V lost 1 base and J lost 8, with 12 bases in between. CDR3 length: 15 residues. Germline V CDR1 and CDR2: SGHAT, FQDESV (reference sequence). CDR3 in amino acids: CASSLDGGGDSPLHF. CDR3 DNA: TGTGCCAGCAGCTTAGATGGAGGGGGAGATTCACCCCTCCACTTT.